The entry below gives a single TCR beta chain sequence along with its context. What this receptor recognizes is not known. No base-level quality is on record; no much larger clone is a single base apart. This sample stems from a study of blood T cell repertoires in COVID-19 (dated by TCRdb to about 2020). For the study in its entirety: Collaborator samples came from the United States, Italy and Spain and covered acute and convalescent phases of COVID-19. Samples came from the ongoing ImmuneRACE study (first 160 participants) plus 1,254 subjects from 6 global collaborators. The material from the prospective study consisted of cDNA or gDNA derived from T cells, B-cell-depleted T cells, or PBMCs. The repertoires were released in a freely available public database meant as a resource for research on the immune response to SARS-CoV-2. Sample metadata almost always included a de-identified subject ID, COVID-19 status, age in years and sex. The dataset comprised deeply sampled blood TCRbeta repertoires from subjects exposed to, actively infected with, or recovered from COVID-19. Where HLA class I and class II types were available, the types were taken from metadata supplied by the sample provider, not from assay-based typing. Overall results and qualifications from the work: The amount of clinical and demographic metadata varied by source and participant and was provided uncurated.

Enrolling through a virtual design, the prospective study's participants ranged in age from roughly 18 to 95 years and lived across roughly 24 United States geographic areas. In the prospective study, cohorts were assigned on the basis of participant-reported clinical history obtained from a screening survey and a study questionnaire. ImmuneRACE Cohort 3 recovered participants were defined by two consecutive negative NP/OP PCR tests, healthcare professional clearance, or symptom resolution. Each participant in the prospective study had whole blood, serum and a nasopharyngeal or oropharyngeal swab collected by mobile phlebotomists. Additional blood draws and questionnaires over an approximately two-month period could optionally be provided by prospective study participants. Before DNA extraction, prospective study blood samples were shipped either frozen or at room temperature. TCRbeta CDR3 regions were amplified from genomic DNA by means of the immunoSEQ Assay, a bias-controlled multiplex PCR. In the source study's methods: Within the assay, amplification of reference gene primers was used to estimate how many nucleated cells each sample contained. To quantify the absolute abundance of each unique TCRbeta CDR3 rearrangement, sequence reads were collapsed and filtered. For each sample, productive Simpson clonality was calculated by taking the square root of Simpson's diversity index across productive rearrangements. Entries here come from immuneACCESS through TCRdb and include only in-frame sequences with V and J called. Some clones fail to appear in such tables; in the studies checked, an unresolved V gene covers under half of the shortfall, and the cause of the remainder is unknown. V, J and clone size are taken as reported in that table, and D and trimming were inferred from the DNA itself. For this sample there are 300,000 to 350,000 clones; approximately 83% appear just once. Under 2.5% of the sample is held by the ten biggest clonotypes.

The CDR3, cysteine through phenylalanine, is 18 amino acids long. The CDR3 DNA has 54 bases and is translated from base 1. CDR1 and CDR2 were assigned from the germline V gene as SGHVS and FQNEAQ. Unmatched junction bases come to 12, with V trimmed by 5 bases and J by 0 bases. The rearrangement combines TRBV7-8 with TRBJ1-5, and TRBD1 matches 8 of the central bases. The receptor was derived from a man in his thirties or forties who had recovered from COVID-19. The sample was PBMCs or T cells enriched from blood (not recorded which). CDR3 reads: CASSPTDRGGYSNQPQHF. Here is the DNA: TGTGCCAGCAGCCCCACAGACAGGGGCGGATATAGCAATCAGCCCCAGCATTTT.